This paragraph reports one TCR beta chain. Antigen: not known. The data derive from a study of blood T cells in healthy people across ages. Next came a second PCR, run for about 7 to 12 cycles, which used a sample-barcoded 5' primer along with a J-beta primer mix. Each CDR3 protein gets one entry after TCRdb re-called the 5' RACE reads with MiXCR. This table has some 690,000 distinct CDR3 sequences, 20% to 25% appearing once. Study-wide results and caveats: There was no known CMV status for donors, so expanded clonotype changes were possibly confounded.

This sequence was found in a man in his sixties or seventies in good health. What was sequenced was blood.

CDR3: CASSLARTSGGADTQYF. CDR3 DNA sequence: TGTGCCAGCAGCTTAGCGCGGACTAGCGGGGGCGCAGATACGCAGTATTTT. This chain connects TRBV7-2 to TRBJ2-3, with TRBD2 identical over 13 bases. Unmatched junction bases numbered 4, after V lost 0 bases and J lost 4 bases. Germline CDR1 SGHTA, CDR2 FQGNSA. There are 17 residues in the CDR3.